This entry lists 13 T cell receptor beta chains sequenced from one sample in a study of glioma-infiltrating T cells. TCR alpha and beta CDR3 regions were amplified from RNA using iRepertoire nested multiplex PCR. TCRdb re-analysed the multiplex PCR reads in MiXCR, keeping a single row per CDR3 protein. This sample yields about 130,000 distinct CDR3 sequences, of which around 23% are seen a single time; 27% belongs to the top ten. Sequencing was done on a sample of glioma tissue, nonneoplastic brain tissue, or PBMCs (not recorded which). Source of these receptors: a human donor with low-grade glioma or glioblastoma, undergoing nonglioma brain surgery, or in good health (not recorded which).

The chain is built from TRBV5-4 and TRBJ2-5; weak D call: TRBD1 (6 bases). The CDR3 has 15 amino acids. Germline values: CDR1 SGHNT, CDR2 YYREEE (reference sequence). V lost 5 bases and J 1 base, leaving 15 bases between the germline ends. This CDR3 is CASSSGQNRQETQYF. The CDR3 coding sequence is TGTGCCAGCAGTTCAGGACAGAACCGCCAAGAGACCCAGTACTTC.

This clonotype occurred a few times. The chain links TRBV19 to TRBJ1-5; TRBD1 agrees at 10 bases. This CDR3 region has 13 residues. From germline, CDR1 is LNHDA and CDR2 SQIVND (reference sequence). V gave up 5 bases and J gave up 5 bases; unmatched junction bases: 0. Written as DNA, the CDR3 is TGTGCCAGTAGTGACAGGGGGCATCAGCCCCAGCATTTT. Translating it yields CASSDRGHQPQHF.

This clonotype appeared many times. The CDR3: CATSRVGAENTEAFF. CDR3 sequence (DNA): TGTGCCACCAGCAGAGTGGGGGCGGAGAACACTGAAGCTTTCTTT. The rearrangement links TRBV15 to TRBJ1-1; tentative D call: TRBD1 (6 bases). The V gene's germline CDR1 is LNHNV and CDR2 YYDKDF (reference sequence). There are 15 residues in the CDR3. V was cut by 1 base and J by 1 base, with 10 bases left in between. Full variable domain (rest looked up from reference TRBV15 and TRBJ1-1): DAMVIQNPRYQVTQFGKPVTLSCSQTLNHNVMYWYQQKSSQAPKLLFHYYDKDFNNEADTPDNFQSRRPNTSFCFLDIRSPGLGDTAMYLCATSRVGAENTEAFFGQGTRLTVV.

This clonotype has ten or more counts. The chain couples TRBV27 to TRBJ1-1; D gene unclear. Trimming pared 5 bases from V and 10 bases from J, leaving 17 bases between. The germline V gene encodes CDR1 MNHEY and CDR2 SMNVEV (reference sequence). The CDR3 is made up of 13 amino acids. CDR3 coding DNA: TGTGCCAGCAGTCCTCCCCGTGCGGGAGGAGCTTTCTTT. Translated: CASSPPRAGGAFF.

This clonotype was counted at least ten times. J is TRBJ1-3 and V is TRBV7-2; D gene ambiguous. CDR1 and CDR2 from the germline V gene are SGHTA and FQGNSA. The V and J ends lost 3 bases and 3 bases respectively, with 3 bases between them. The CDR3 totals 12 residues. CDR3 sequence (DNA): TGTGCCAGCAGCTTTAGTGGAAACACCATATATTTT. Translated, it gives CASSFSGNTIYF.

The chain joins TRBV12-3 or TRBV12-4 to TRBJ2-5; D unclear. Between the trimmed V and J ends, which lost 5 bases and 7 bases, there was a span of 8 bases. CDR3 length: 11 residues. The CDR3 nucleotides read TGTGCCAGCAGTCTAACGATGACCCAGTACTTC. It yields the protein CASSLTMTQYF.

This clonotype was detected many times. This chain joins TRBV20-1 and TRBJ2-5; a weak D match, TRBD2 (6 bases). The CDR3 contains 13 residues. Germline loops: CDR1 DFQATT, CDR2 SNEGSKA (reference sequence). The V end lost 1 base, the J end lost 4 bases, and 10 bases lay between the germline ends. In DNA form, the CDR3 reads TGCAGTGCTAGAGGGGGGGACTTAGAGACCCAGTACTTC. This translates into CSARGGDLETQYF.

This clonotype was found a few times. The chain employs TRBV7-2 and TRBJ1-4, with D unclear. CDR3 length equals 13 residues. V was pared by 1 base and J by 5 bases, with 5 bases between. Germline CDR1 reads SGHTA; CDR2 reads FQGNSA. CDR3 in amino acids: CASSLGGNEKLFF. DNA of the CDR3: TGTGCCAGCAGCTTAGGAGGGAATGAAAAACTGTTTTTT. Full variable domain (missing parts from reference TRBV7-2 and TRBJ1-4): GAGVSQSPSNKVTEKGKDVELRCDPISGHTALYWYRQSLGQGLEFLIYFQGNSAPDKSGLPSDRFSAERTGGSVSTLTIQRTQQEDSAVYLCASSLGGNEKLFFGSGTQLSVL.

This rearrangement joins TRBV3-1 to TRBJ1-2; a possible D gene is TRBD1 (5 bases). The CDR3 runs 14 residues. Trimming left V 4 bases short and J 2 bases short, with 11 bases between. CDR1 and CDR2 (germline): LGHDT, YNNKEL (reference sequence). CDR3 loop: CASSPGPGNYGYTF. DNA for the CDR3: TGTGCCAGCAGCCCGGGACCGGGAAACTATGGCTACACCTTC.

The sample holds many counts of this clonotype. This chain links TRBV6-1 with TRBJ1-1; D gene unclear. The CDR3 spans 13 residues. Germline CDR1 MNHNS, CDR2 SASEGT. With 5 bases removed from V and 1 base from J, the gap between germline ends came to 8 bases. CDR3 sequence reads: CASSWSKNTEAFF. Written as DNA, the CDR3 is TGTGCCAGCAGTTGGAGCAAGAACACTGAAGCTTTCTTT.

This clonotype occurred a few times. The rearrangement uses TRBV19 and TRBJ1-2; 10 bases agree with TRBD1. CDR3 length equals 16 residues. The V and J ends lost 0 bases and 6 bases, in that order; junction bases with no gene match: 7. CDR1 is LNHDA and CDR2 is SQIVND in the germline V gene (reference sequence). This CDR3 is CASSIDQRQGANGYTF. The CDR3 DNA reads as TGTGCCAGTAGTATAGATCAGCGACAGGGGGCAAATGGCTACACCTTC.

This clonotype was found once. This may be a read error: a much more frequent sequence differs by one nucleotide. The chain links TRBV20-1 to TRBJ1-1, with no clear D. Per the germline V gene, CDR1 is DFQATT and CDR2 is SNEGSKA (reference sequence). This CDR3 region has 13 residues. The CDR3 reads CGAREEESTEAFF. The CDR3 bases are TGCGGTGCTAGAGAGGAGGAGAGCACTGAAGCTTTCTTT.

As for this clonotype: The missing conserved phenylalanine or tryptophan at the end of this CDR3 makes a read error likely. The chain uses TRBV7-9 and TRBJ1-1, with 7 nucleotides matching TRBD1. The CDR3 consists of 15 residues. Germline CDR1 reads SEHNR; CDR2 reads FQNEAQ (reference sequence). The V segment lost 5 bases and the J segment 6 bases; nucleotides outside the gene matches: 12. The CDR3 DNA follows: TGTGCCAGCAGCAACGACAGGGAGGGAGTAGCTGAAGCTTTCCTT. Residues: CASSNDREGVAEAFL.